This T cell receptor beta chain came from a study of OX40 agonist ivuxolimab in advanced cancers. On this clone itself: Its specificity is not known.

The V end was cut by 5 bases, the J end by 1 base, with 8 bases between. CDR1 is SGHTA, CDR2 FQGTGA, per germline. This CDR3 is 13 amino acids long. Whole-study results and caveats: Those patients achieving a partial response at 0.1-3.0 mg/kg showed among the lowest clonal expansion. More expanded clones were seen, on average, in CD8+ T cells than in CD4+.

Measured with immunoSEQ multiplex PCR; TCRdb has only the in-frame clones, and not every one. This sample has over 15,000 clones, with more than 75% found just once. The specimen comprised CD4+ or CD8+ T cells sorted from blood, sampled in a trial of the OX40 agonist ivuxolimab. This chain joins TRBV7-3 and TRBJ1-1; the D gene is possibly TRBD1 (6 bases). The source is an adult with an advanced solid tumor such as melanoma, head and neck, liver or kidney cancer. This CDR3 reads CASSIQGNTEAFF. In nucleotides, the CDR3 is TGTGCCAGCAGCATACAGGGGAACACTGAAGCTTTCTTT.